This T cell receptor (beta chain) stems from a study of blood T cell repertoires in COVID-19 (dated by TCRdb to the early 2020s). General notes on the study: The collaborator samples originated in the United States, Italy and Spain and spanned the acute and convalescent phases of COVID-19. The prospective study material was composed of cDNA or gDNA derived from T cells, B-cell-depleted T cells, or PBMCs. Deeply sampled blood TCRbeta repertoires from subjects exposed to, actively infected with, or recovered from COVID-19 were included in the dataset. The repertoires were released in a freely available public database meant as a resource for research on the immune response to SARS-CoV-2. Samples were obtained from the ongoing ImmuneRACE study (first 160 participants) and from over a thousand subjects provided by 6 global collaborators. The sample metadata nearly always contained a de-identified subject ID, COVID-19 status, age in years and sex. Where available, HLA class I and class II types were obtained from metadata supplied by the sample provider rather than from assay-based typing.

TCRbeta CDR3 regions were amplified from genomic DNA by means of the immunoSEQ Assay, a bias-controlled multiplex PCR. Under the source paper's analysis protocol: Within the assay, amplification of reference gene primers was used to estimate how many nucleated cells each sample contained. To quantify the absolute abundance of each unique TCRbeta CDR3 rearrangement, sequence reads were collapsed and filtered. Productive Simpson clonality was computed per sample as the square root of Simpson's diversity index over productive rearrangements. As stored in TCRdb, this immuneACCESS dataset retains in-frame rearrangements with V and J assigned. A fraction of the clones does not appear; measured against another copy, unresolved V genes explain less than half of the discrepancy, and the remainder lacks a known reason. The V and J calls and clone size were taken over from that table, and D and trimming were inferred from the DNA. Across this sample there are over 200,000 clones, with 75% to 90% seen only once. 5.1% of the sample lies in the top ten.

This clone has more than one count but fewer than ten. There is no known antigen for this receptor. One base away there is no much larger clone; base qualities are not given. What the work shows at the level of the full study, not this receptor alone: The amount of clinical and demographic metadata varied by source and participant and was provided uncurated.

Reading from cysteine to phenylalanine, the CDR3 counts 15 amino acids. Just CDR3 DNA is preserved here, 45 bases in frame from base 1. Germline trimming: 6 bases from V, 5 bases from J; junction bases outside gene matches: 8. As encoded in the germline V gene, CDR1 is SNHLY while CDR2 is FYNNEI. Whole blood was collected in K2EDTA tubes by collaborating institutions according to the institutions' own protocols. For TCRbeta analysis, collaborator samples were shipped as frozen whole blood, as isolated PBMCs, or as DNA extracted from either sample type. Sequencing was done on a sample of peripheral blood. This sequence uses TRBV2 and TRBJ1-5, with 9 bases aligning to TRBD1. This receptor was taken from a human donor in a cohort sampled during active COVID-19. The sequenced DNA is TGTGCCAGCAGCGGGGGACAGGGAAAGCATCAGCCCCAGCATTTT. It is translated as CASSGGQGKHQPQHF.